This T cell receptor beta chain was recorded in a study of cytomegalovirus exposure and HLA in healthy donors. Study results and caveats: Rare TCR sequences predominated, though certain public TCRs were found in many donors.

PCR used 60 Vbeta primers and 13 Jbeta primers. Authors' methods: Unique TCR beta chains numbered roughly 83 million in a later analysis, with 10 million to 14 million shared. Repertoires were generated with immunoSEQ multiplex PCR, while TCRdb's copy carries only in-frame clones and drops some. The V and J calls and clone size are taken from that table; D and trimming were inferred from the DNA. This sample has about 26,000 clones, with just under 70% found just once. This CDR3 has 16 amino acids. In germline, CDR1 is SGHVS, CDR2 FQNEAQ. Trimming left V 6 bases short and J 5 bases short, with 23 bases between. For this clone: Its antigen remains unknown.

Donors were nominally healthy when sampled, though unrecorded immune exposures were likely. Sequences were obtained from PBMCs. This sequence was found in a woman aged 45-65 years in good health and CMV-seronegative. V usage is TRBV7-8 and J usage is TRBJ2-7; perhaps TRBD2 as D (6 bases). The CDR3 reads CASSPKVLRDEDEQYF. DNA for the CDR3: TGTGCCAGCAGTCCCAAGGTTTTGCGGGATGAGGACGAGCAGTACTTC.